A selection of T cell receptor beta chains follows, all from one sample in a study of blood T cell repertoires in COVID-19. Only in-frame clones appear in the TCRdb table, and some are missing; sequencing was by immunoSEQ multiplex PCR. This sample carries about 140,000 clones, 88% of them seen once, and the ten largest clones take about 10%. The sample was peripheral blood. These receptors all come from a man in his fifties with active or convalescent COVID-19. CDR3s include the opening cysteine and the closing phenylalanine or tryptophan. The D gene is left open where the match is weak. Clone size is shown for a subset of rows, as once, few, many or a class of expanded clone.

>TRBV30|-|-|TRBJ1-5
TGTGCCTGGAGTGTGGGCAGGGCTCAGCCCCAGCATTTT
CAWSVGRAQPQHF
>TRBV29-1|-|-|TRBJ2-2
TGCAGCGTTTTACCCATGGGGCCCGGGGAGCTGTTTTTT
CSVLPMGPGELFF
>TRBV3-1/TRBV3-2|once|-|TRBJ1-5
TGTGCCAGCAGCCAAGATGAATTTAGGCCCCAGCATTTT
CASSQDEFRPQHF
>TRBV11-1|once|TRBD2|TRBJ2-7
TGTGCCAGCAGCTTAGTCGCTAGCGGGTTCTACGAGCAGTACTTC
CASSLVASGFYEQYF
>TRBV12-3/TRBV12-4|-|-|TRBJ1-2
TGTGCCAGCAGGCAAGGGGCCCCCTATGGCTACACCTTC
CASRQGAPYGYTF
>TRBV11-3|-|TRBD2|TRBJ2-3
TGTGCCAGCAGCTCGGGGACTAGCGGGAGAAGCACAGATACGCAGTATTTT
CASSSGTSGRSTDTQYF
>TRBV3-1/TRBV3-2|-|TRBD2|TRBJ2-3
TGTGCCAGCGGGGGGGGAACAGATACGCAGTATTTT
CASGGGTDTQYF
>TRBV28|-|-|TRBJ2-7
TGTGCCAGCAGTCGGGCTGGAGGGGACGAGCAGTACTTC
CASSRAGGDEQYF
>TRBV7-9|-|TRBD2|TRBJ2-3
TGTGCCAGTTCCCCACCTAGCGGTGATACGCAGTATTTT
CASSPPSGDTQYF
>TRBV6-5|-|-|TRBJ2-1
TGTGCCAGCAGTCGCCCCCGGAATGAGCAGTTCTTC
CASSRPRNEQFF
>TRBV29-1|-|TRBD1|TRBJ2-7
TGCAGCGCCCAGGTAGTGGGACAGGCTTACGAGCAGTACTTC
CSAQVVGQAYEQYF
>TRBV28|-|TRBD1|TRBJ1-4
TGTGCCAGCAGTGATCAGGGGGCGGTTAATGAAAAACTGTTTTTT
CASSDQGAVNEKLFF
>TRBV19|-|TRBD2|TRBJ2-1
TGTGCCAGTAGTGGGCCCCAGACTAGCGGAGCCTACAATGAGCAGTTCTTC
CASSGPQTSGAYNEQFF
>TRBV23-1|-|TRBD1|TRBJ2-7
TGCGCCAGCAGCCCACTCGACAGGGGACGCGAGCAGTACTTC
CASSPLDRGREQYF
>TRBV7-2|-|-|TRBJ2-1
TGTGCCATTACAGGGGAGCAGTTCTTC
CAITGEQFF
>TRBV5-1|-|TRBD2|TRBJ2-1
TGCGCCAGCAGCTCTGGCAGACTAGCGGGAGGTGGCGGTGAGCAGTTCTTC
CASSSGRLAGGGGEQFF
>TRBV9|-|-|TRBJ2-3
TGTGCCAGCAGCGTAGTCGCAGGGAACACAGATACGCAGTATTTT
CASSVVAGNTDTQYF
>TRBV6-1|-|TRBD1|TRBJ1-5
TGTGCCAGCAGTGAGCGGGGACAGCCTAGCAATCAGCCCCAGCATTTT
CASSERGQPSNQPQHF
>TRBV28|-|-|TRBJ1-2
TGTGCCAGCAGTTTATCAGCGTGGGGCGGCTACACCTTC
CASSLSAWGGYTF
>TRBV6-4|few|TRBD1|TRBJ1-2
TGTGCCAGCAGGGCGCCAGGGGGTTATGGCTACACCTTC
CASRAPGGYGYTF
>TRBV7-9|once|TRBD1|TRBJ2-7
TGTGCCAGCAGCTTAGAATATTGGGACAGGGGCAAGTCCTACGAGCAGTACTTC
CASSLEYWDRGKSYEQYF
>TRBV29-1|-|-|TRBJ1-4
TGCAGCGCAGGCGTCGGGACTAATGAAAAACTGTTTTTT
CSAGVGTNEKLFF
>TRBV4-1|-|-|TRBJ2-7
TGCGCCAGCAGCCAGGCCCCGTCCGACTCCTACGAGCAGTACTTC
CASSQAPSDSYEQYF
>TRBV5-1|few|TRBD1|TRBJ1-2
TGCGCCAGCAGCCTCCCAAAAGGGGGACAGGGTGATGGCTACACCTTC
CASSLPKGGQGDGYTF
>TRBV3-1/TRBV3-2|-|-|TRBJ2-7
TGTGCCAGCAGCCCCGATATTAACAGGACGCCGTACTTC
CASSPDINRTPYF
>TRBV6-5|-|-|TRBJ2-2
TGTGCCAGCAGCCCCGTTCGCCCCAGCACCGGGGAGCTGTTTTTT
CASSPVRPSTGELFF
>TRBV6-5|-|-|TRBJ2-2
TGTGCCAGCAGGAGGGAGAACACCGGGGAGCTGTTTTTT
CASRRENTGELFF
>TRBV30|few|-|TRBJ1-5
TGTGCCTGGAGTGTGGGGGGTAATCAGCCCCAGCATTTT
CAWSVGGNQPQHF
>TRBV5-6|-|TRBD2|TRBJ2-1
TGTGCCAGCAGCTTGATGACTAGCGGGAGGTACAATGAGCAGTTCTTC
CASSLMTSGRYNEQFF
>TRBV28|-|TRBD1|TRBJ1-5
TGTGCCAGCAGTCGTTCGACAGGGGGCGGCAATCAGCCCCAGCATTTT
CASSRSTGGGNQPQHF
>TRBV15|-|TRBD1|TRBJ2-1
TGTGCCACCAGCAGAGATCGGGCAAGCAGGGGGAGTAACAATGAGCAGTTCTTC
CATSRDRASRGSNNEQFF
>TRBV28|-|TRBD1|TRBJ2-7
TGTGCCAGCAGAACCGGGACAGGTACCGAGCAGTACTTC
CASRTGTGTEQYF
>TRBV28|-|-|TRBJ1-2
TGTGCCAGCAGGTCCGGGGGGCTCCTCTATGGCTACACCTTC
CASRSGGLLYGYTF
>TRBV6-2/TRBV6-3|-|-|TRBJ2-7
TGTGCCAGCAGTCGGACCCGGGAATTTCGTGACGAGCAGTACTTC
CASSRTREFRDEQYF
>TRBV4-2|once|TRBD1|TRBJ2-7
TGTGCCAGCAGCCAAGATTATACGGGACAGGGGATAAACGAGCAGTACTTC
CASSQDYTGQGINEQYF
>TRBV7-7|-|TRBD2|TRBJ2-5
TGTGCTAGCAGCATCGGACTAGCGGCTGGGGAGACCCAGTACTTC
CASSIGLAAGETQYF
>TRBV5-6|-|-|TRBJ2-5
TGTGCCAGCAGCCCGGGGTCTGTCGGGGAGACCCAGTACTTC
CASSPGSVGETQYF
>TRBV30|-|TRBD2|TRBJ2-2
TGTGCCTGGAGTGGGGGACTATACACCGGGGAGCTGTTTTTT
CAWSGGLYTGELFF
>TRBV3-1/TRBV3-2|-|TRBD1|TRBJ1-2
TGTGCCAGCAGCCTGGACAGGAACTATGGCTACACCTTC
CASSLDRNYGYTF
>TRBV2|-|-|TRBJ1-5
TGTGCCTCGAACAGGGAAATCAATCAGCCCCAGCATTTT
CASNREINQPQHF
>TRBV5-6|-|TRBD1|TRBJ1-5
TGTGCCAGCAGCGCAGGGGGCATAAGCAATCAGCCCCAGCATTTT
CASSAGGISNQPQHF